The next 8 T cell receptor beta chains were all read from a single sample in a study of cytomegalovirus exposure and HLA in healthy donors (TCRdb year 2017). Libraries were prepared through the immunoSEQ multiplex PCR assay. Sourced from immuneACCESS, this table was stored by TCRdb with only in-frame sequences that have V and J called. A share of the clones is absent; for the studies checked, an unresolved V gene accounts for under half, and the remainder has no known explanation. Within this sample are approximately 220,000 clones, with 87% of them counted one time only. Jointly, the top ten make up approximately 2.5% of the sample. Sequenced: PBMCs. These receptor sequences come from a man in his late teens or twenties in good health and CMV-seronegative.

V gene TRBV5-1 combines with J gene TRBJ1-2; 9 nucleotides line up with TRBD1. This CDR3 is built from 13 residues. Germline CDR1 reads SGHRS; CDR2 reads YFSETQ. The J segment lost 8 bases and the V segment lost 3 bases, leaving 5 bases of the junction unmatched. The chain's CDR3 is CASSSGQGVGYTF. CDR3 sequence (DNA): TGCGCCAGCAGCTCGGGACAGGGTGTAGGCTACACCTTC.

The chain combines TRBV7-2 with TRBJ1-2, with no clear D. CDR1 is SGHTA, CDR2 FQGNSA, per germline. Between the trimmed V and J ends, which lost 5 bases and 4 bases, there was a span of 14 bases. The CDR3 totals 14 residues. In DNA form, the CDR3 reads TGTGCCAGCAGCCGGCGAGAGGGCCTCTATGGCTACACCTTC. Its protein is CASSRREGLYGYTF.

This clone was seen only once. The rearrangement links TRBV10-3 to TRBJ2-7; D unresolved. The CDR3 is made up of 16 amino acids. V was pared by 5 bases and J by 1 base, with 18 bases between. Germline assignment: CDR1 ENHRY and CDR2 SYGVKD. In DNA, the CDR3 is TGTGCCATCAGTTGGGCCGTCCCCCCTTCTTCCTACGAGCAGTACTTC. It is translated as CAISWAVPPSSYEQYF.

The CDR3 loop reads CASSLRSEGHTEAFF. The CDR3 region has the DNA TGTGCCAGCAGTTTAAGGTCCGAGGGCCACACTGAAGCTTTCTTT. The chain has TRBV6-5 and TRBJ1-1; D is unclear. V was trimmed by 4 bases and J by 3 bases, leaving 15 bases between them. CDR3 length equals 15 residues. In germline, CDR1 is MNHEY, CDR2 SVGAGI.

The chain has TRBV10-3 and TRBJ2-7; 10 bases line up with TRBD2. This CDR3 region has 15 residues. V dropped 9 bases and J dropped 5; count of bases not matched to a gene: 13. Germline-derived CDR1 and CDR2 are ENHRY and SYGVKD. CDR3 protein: CAMSPWLAGEDEQYF. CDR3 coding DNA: TGTGCCATGAGTCCCTGGCTAGCGGGAGAGGACGAGCAGTACTTC.

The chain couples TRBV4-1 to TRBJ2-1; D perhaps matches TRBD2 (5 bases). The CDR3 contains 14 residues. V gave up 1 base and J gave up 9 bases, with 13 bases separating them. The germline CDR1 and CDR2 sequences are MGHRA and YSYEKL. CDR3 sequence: CASSQGGLVGEQFF. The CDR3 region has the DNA TGCGCCAGCAGCCAAGGCGGGCTAGTGGGTGAGCAGTTCTTC.

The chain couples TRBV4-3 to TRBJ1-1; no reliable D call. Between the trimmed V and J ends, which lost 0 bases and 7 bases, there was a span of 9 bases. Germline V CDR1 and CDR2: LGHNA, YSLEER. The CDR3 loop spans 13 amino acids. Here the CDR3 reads CASSQDLDIEAFF. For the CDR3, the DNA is TGCGCCAGCAGCCAAGATCTTGACATTGAAGCTTTCTTT.

In nucleotides, the CDR3 is TGCGCCAGCAGCTCAAGCGGGAGTGCAGATACGCAGTATTTT. It yields the protein CASSSSGSADTQYF. The J gene is TRBJ2-3, the V gene TRBV5-1, with 8 bases identical to TRBD2. Per germline, CDR1 SGHRS and CDR2 YFSETQ. Trimming cost V 3 bases and J 4 bases; bases outside gene matches: 4. The CDR3 length is 14 residues.